One and the same sample provided the 23 T cell receptor beta chains below, sequenced in a study of response to subunit inactivated influenza vaccine. TCRdb re-derived calls from the RT-PCR reads in MiXCR, one entry per CDR3 protein. The table has 500,000 to 550,000 distinct CDR3 sequences, about 7.2% seen once. This specimen consisted of PBMCs from blood, obtained less than 30 months after vaccination. The receptors here all came from a man between 50 and 75 years old who received an inactivated influenza vaccine.

V is TRBV6-1 and J is TRBJ1-1; D remains ambiguous. V lost 6 bases and J lost 4, with 12 bases in between. Germline values: CDR1 MNHNS, CDR2 SASEGT. The CDR3 loop spans 13 amino acids. CDR3: CASSHTGSTEAFF. DNA of the CDR3: TGTGCCAGCAGCCATACGGGCAGCACTGAAGCTTTCTTT.

This chain connects TRBV13 to TRBJ2-2, with 8 bases matching TRBD1. Germline CDR1 PRHDT, CDR2 FYEKMQ (reference sequence). This CDR3 spans 15 amino acids. The ends lost 5 bases at V and 7 bases at J; junction bases unmatched: 9. CDR3 bases: TGTGCCAGCAGCCCGAGGACAGGGATCGTCGGGGAGCTGTTTTTT. This encodes CASSPRTGIVGELFF. Full variable domain (outside the CDR3, taken from reference TRBV13 and TRBJ2-2): AAGVIQSPRHLIKEKRETATLKCYPIPRHDTVYWYQQGPGQDPQFLISFYEKMQSDKGSIPDRFSAQQFSDYHSELNMSSLELGDSALYFCASSPRTGIVGELFFGEGSRLTVL.

The CDR3 DNA reads TGTGCCAGCAGTAAGTTCTGGACAGGGTTTCAGCCCCAGCATTTT. The encoded protein is CASSKFWTGFQPQHF. The gene calls are TRBV2 and TRBJ1-5; 8 bases match TRBD1. The CDR3 extends over 15 amino acids. The V segment lost 5 bases and the J segment 6 bases; nucleotides outside the gene matches: 9. The germline V gene has CDR1 SNHLY and CDR2 FYNNEI.

V and J are TRBV28 and TRBJ2-7, with D perhaps TRBD1 or TRBD2 (5 bases each). Per germline, CDR1 MDHEN and CDR2 SYDVKM. The CDR3 length is 15 residues. V was clipped by 5 bases and J by 5 bases, with 19 bases between them. This chain's CDR3 is CASSPPQRGFDEQYF. CDR3 sequence (DNA): TGTGCCAGCAGTCCCCCCCAGAGGGGATTCGACGAGCAGTACTTC. Together with reference TRBV28 and TRBJ2-7, the CDR3 gives the full variable domain: DVKVTQSSRYLVKRTGEKVFLECVQDMDHENMFWYRQDPGLGLRLIYFSYDVKMKEKGDIPEGYSVSREKKERFSLILESASTNQTSMYLCASSPPQRGFDEQYFGPGTRLTVT.

In this sample, this clonotype turned up many times. This rearrangement joins TRBV10-2 to TRBJ1-4, with D possibly matching TRBD1 (5 bases). The CDR3 sequence is 14 residues long. Germline V CDR1 and CDR2: WSHSY, SAAADI. The V end lost 3 bases, the J end lost 7 bases, and 12 bases lay between the germline ends. The CDR3 nucleotides read TGCGCCAGCAGTGAAGCAGGGAGGGGTGAAAAACTGTTTTTT. Translated: CASSEAGRGEKLFF.

The chain couples TRBV20-1 to TRBJ1-6, with a possible D match to TRBD1 (5 bases). The CDR3 covers 15 residues. Germline V gene data show CDR1 as DFQATT and CDR2 as SNEGSKA (reference sequence). Trimming removed 3 bases from V and 7 bases from J, with 16 bases in between. CDR3 nucleotides: TGCAGTGCTAGTCAGGGACGCGCGGGGAATTCACCCCTCCACTTT. Its protein product is CSASQGRAGNSPLHF.

The CDR3 sequence is CASNDRASGNTIYF. The CDR3 nucleotides are TGTGCCAGCAACGACCGGGCCTCTGGAAACACCATATATTTT. The genes are TRBV6-1 and TRBJ1-3; D call uncertain. Germline CDR1 MNHNS, CDR2 SASEGT. Trimming took 7 bases from V and 0 from J, leaving 10 bases between them. The CDR3 has 14 residues.

This rearrangement joins TRBV6-5 to TRBJ2-1; perhaps TRBD2 as D (6 bases). Germline assignment: CDR1 MNHEY and CDR2 SVGAGI. Trimming removed 0 bases from V and 8 bases from J, with 14 bases in between. CDR3 length equals 15 residues. The CDR3: CASSYSGLSLDEQFF. CDR3 nucleotide sequence: TGTGCCAGCAGTTACTCTGGACTAAGTTTGGATGAGCAGTTCTTC.

The rearrangement uses TRBV10-3 and TRBJ2-7; the match to TRBD2 covers 12 bases. Unmatched junction bases numbered 10, after V lost 10 bases and J lost 0 bases. The CDR3 loop spans 16 amino acids. Germline V gene lookup returns CDR1 ENHRY and CDR2 SYGVKD. The CDR3 DNA follows: TGTGCCACGCAGAAAAAGACTAGCGGGAGCTCCTACGAGCAGTACTTC. This gives the protein CATQKKTSGSSYEQYF.

This clonotype was picked up a small number of times. This sequence joins TRBV6-1 and TRBJ1-1; D is ambiguous. Germline V gene lookup returns CDR1 MNHNS and CDR2 SASEGT. The germline V and J ends were trimmed by 5 bases and 2 bases, with 12 bases remaining between them. The CDR3 loop spans 14 amino acids. CDR3 amino acids: CASSRAPANTEAFF. Written as DNA, the CDR3 is TGTGCCAGCAGTCGAGCGCCGGCTAACACTGAAGCTTTCTTT.

This rearrangement joins TRBV5-1 to TRBJ1-1; D gene unclear. The germline V gene encodes CDR1 SGHRS and CDR2 YFSETQ. The CDR3 spans 12 residues. Trimming took off 4 bases at V and 7 bases at J, with 11 bases between the two ends. Here the CDR3 DNA reads TGCGCCAGCAGCCCCCCCGGGGATGAAGCTTTCTTT. Translation: CASSPPGDEAFF.

This clonotype came up a few times. The chain has TRBV2 and TRBJ1-2, with 9 bases that match TRBD1. Germline trimming cut 6 bases from V and 9 bases from J; bases unmatched to any gene: 8. The CDR3 spans 13 residues. Germline assignment: CDR1 SNHLY and CDR2 FYNNEI. Written as DNA, the CDR3 is TGTGCCAGCAGCGCGGGACAGGGCCTAAGCTACACCTTC. Translation gives CASSAGQGLSYTF.

The rearrangement uses TRBV7-3 and TRBJ2-7, with D possibly TRBD2 on 5 matching bases. The CDR3 length is 14 residues. Germline V gives CDR1 SGHTA, CDR2 FQGTGA. V shed 5 bases and J shed 6 bases, with 17 bases lying between them. The CDR3 protein is CASSTGVAASEQYF. DNA of the CDR3: TGTGCCAGCAGCACCGGGGTGGCCGCTTCCGAGCAGTACTTC. Full variable domain (missing parts from reference TRBV7-3 and TRBJ2-7): GAGVSQTPSNKVTEKGKYVELRCDPISGHTALYWYRQSLGQGPEFLIYFQGTGAADDSGLPNDRFFAVRPEGSVSTLKIQRTERGDSAVYLCASSTGVAASEQYFGPGTRLTVT.

This clonotype was seen only a few times. This chain uses TRBV12-3 or TRBV12-4 with TRBJ2-1; a weak D match, TRBD1 (6 bases). The CDR3 is 15 residues long. V lost 7 bases and J lost 2, with 15 bases in between. CDR3 protein: CASTYRQGPYNEQFF. DNA for the CDR3: TGTGCCAGCACATACAGGCAGGGGCCCTACAATGAGCAGTTCTTC.

The sample holds a few counts of this clonotype. The chain has TRBV5-1 and TRBJ1-2; a weak D match, TRBD1 (5 bases). This CDR3 is built from 15 residues. The germline gives CDR1 SGHRS, CDR2 YFSETQ. The V end lost 0 bases, the J end lost 4 bases, and 13 bases lay between the germline ends. This CDR3 is CASSLGAGSSYGYTF. The CDR3 DNA sequence: TGCGCCAGCAGCTTGGGAGCAGGGTCGAGCTATGGCTACACCTTC.

This clonotype was recorded a few times. This chain joins TRBV15 and TRBJ2-5; 8 nucleotides agree with TRBD2. Germline lookup yields CDR1 LNHNV and CDR2 YYDKDF (reference sequence). J lost 2 bases, V lost 0 bases, and 2 bases had no gene match. The CDR3 length is 15 residues. CDR3 DNA: TGTGCCACCAGCAGAGATCCGGGGGGGCAAGAGACCCAGTACTTC. Protein sequence: CATSRDPGGQETQYF.

This clonotype came up a few times. The chain combines TRBV6-1 with TRBJ1-1; no reliable D call. This CDR3 is 13 amino acids long. Germline V CDR1 and CDR2: MNHNS, SASEGT. The CDR3 loop is CVTQRQLNTEAFF. The CDR3 DNA sequence: TGTGTCACTCAGAGGCAGTTGAACACTGAAGCTTTCTTT.

This clonotype was picked up a small number of times. The V call is TRBV6-1, the J call TRBJ2-1; perhaps TRBD1 as D (5 bases). The CDR3 covers 16 residues. Deletions cut 6 bases from V and 0 bases from J, with 15 bases between. Germline values: CDR1 MNHNS, CDR2 SASEGT. The CDR3 DNA sequence: TGTGCCAGCAGGACAACAGACAGAGCCTCCTACAATGAGCAGTTCTTC. Amino acid sequence: CASRTTDRASYNEQFF.

This clonotype has ten or more counts. The chain is built from TRBV9 and TRBJ1-5; D is undetermined. Germline V CDR1 and CDR2: SGDLS, YYNGEE. This CDR3 is 15 amino acids long. Trimming stripped 0 bases from V and 3 bases from J, with 10 bases between. In nucleotides, the CDR3 is TGTGCCAGCAGCGTAGTCGAGGGTACCAATCAGCCCCAGCATTTT. It translates to CASSVVEGTNQPQHF. The full variable domain, with the rest looked up from reference TRBV9 and TRBJ1-5, is DSGVTQTPKHLITATGQRVTLRCSPRSGDLSVYWYQQSLDQGLQFLIQYYNGEERAKGNILERFSAQQFPDLHSELNLSSLELGDSALYFCASSVVEGTNQPQHFGDGTRLSIL.

The rearrangement links TRBV12-5 to TRBJ2-3, with 13 positions matching TRBD2. The ends lost 2 bases at V and 4 bases at J; junction bases unmatched: 3. The CDR3 length is 16 residues. The V gene's germline CDR1 is LGHNT and CDR2 FRNRAP. In DNA form, the CDR3 reads TGTGCTAGTGGTTTGACTAGCGGGGGGGACCCAGATACGCAGTATTTT. Residues: CASGLTSGGDPDTQYF.

This clonotype was picked up many times. The chain links TRBV10-3 to TRBJ1-4; maybe TRBD1 (6 bases). The CDR3 runs to 12 residues. Trimming removed 2 bases at V and 8 bases at J, with 6 bases between. Germline V gene sequence: CDR1 ENHRY, CDR2 SYGVKD. CDR3 nucleotide sequence: TGTGCCATCAGTGAGGACAGGGAAAAACTGTTTTTT. Amino acids: CAISEDREKLFF.

This clonotype was detected only a few times. This chain connects TRBV29-1 to TRBJ2-3; TRBD2 matches 12 bases. The CDR3 has 14 amino acids. Germline V gene sequence: CDR1 SQVTM, CDR2 ANQGSEA. The V and J ends lost 7 bases and 3 bases, in that order; junction bases with no gene match: 5. The DNA of the CDR3 is TGCAGCGCTCCGACTAGCGGGAGAACAGATACGCAGTATTTT. It translates to CSAPTSGRTDTQYF.

V usage is TRBV5-1 and J usage is TRBJ2-3; the match to TRBD1 covers 8 bases. Germline trimming cut 0 bases from V and 2 bases from J; bases unmatched to any gene: 5. The CDR3 loop spans 16 amino acids. CDR1 is SGHRS and CDR2 is YFSETQ in the germline V gene. The chain's CDR3 is CASSLGRGQPTDTQYF. The CDR3 nucleotides are TGCGCCAGCAGCTTGGGCAGGGGGCAACCCACAGATACGCAGTATTTT.